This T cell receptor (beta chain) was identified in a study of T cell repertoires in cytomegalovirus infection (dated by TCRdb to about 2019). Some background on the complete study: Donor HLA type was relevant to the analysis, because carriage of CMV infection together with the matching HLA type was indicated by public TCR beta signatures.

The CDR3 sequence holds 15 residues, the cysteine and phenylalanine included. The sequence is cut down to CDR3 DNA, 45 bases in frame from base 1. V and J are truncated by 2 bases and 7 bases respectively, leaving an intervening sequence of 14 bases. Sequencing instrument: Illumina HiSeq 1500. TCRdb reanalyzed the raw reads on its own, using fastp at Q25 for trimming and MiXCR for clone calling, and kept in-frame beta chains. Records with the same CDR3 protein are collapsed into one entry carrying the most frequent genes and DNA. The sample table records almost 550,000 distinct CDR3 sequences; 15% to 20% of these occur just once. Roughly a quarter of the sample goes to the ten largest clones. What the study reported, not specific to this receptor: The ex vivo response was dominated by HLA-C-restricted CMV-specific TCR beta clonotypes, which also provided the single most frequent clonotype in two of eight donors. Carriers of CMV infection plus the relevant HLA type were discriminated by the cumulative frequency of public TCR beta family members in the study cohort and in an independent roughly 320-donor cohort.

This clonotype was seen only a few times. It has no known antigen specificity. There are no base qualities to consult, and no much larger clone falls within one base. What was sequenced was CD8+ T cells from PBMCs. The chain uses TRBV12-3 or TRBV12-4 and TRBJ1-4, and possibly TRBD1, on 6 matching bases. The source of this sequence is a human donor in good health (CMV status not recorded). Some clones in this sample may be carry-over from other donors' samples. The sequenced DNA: TGTGCCAGCAGTTTATCGGCCGGGGGCGGTGAAAAACTGTTTTTT. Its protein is CASSLSAGGGEKLFF.